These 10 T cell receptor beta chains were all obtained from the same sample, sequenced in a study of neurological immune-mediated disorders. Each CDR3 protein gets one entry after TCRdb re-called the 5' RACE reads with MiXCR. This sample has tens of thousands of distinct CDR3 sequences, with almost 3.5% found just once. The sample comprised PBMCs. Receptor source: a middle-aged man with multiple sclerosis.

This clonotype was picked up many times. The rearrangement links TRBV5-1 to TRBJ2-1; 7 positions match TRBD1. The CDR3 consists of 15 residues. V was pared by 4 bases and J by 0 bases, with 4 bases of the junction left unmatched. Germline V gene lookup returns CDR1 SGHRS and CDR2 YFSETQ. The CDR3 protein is CASSNRQGSYNEQFF. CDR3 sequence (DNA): TGCGCCAGCAGCAACCGACAGGGCTCCTACAATGAGCAGTTCTTC.

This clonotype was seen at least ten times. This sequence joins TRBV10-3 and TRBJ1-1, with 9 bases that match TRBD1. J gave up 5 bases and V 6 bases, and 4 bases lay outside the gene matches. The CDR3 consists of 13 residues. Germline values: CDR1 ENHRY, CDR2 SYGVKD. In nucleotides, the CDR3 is TGTGCCATCAGCCTGACAGGGGGAACTGAAGCTTTCTTT. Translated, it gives CAISLTGGTEAFF.

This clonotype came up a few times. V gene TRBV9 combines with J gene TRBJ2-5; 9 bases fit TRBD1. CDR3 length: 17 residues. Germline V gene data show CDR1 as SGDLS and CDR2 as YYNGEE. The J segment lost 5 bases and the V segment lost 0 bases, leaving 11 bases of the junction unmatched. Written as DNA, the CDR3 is TGTGCCAGCAGCGTAGGAACTCCGGGACAGGGTCAGGAGACCCAGTACTTC. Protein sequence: CASSVGTPGQGQETQYF. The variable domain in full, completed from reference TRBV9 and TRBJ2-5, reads DSGVTQTPKHLITATGQRVTLRCSPRSGDLSVYWYQQSLDQGLQFLIQYYNGEERAKGNILERFSAQQFPDLHSELNLSSLELGDSALYFCASSVGTPGQGQETQYFGPGTRLLVL.

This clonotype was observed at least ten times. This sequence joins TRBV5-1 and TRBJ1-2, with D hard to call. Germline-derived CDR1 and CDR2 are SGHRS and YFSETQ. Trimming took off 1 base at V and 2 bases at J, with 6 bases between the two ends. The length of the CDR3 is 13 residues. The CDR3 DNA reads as TGCGCCAGCAGCTTGACGGACAACTATGGCTACACCTTC. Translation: CASSLTDNYGYTF.

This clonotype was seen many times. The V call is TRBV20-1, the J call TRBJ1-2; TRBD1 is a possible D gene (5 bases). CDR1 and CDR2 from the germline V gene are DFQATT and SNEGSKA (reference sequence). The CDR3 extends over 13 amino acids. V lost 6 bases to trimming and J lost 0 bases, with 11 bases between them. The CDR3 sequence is CSAHRDANYGYTF. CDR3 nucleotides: TGCAGTGCACACCGGGACGCTAACTATGGCTACACCTTC.

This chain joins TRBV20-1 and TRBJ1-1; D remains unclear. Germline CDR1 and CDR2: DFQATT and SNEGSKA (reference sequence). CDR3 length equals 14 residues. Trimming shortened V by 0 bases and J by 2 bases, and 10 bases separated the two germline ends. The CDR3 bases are TGCAGTGCTAGAGATCCGTCCACTAACACTGAAGCTTTCTTT. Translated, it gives CSARDPSTNTEAFF.

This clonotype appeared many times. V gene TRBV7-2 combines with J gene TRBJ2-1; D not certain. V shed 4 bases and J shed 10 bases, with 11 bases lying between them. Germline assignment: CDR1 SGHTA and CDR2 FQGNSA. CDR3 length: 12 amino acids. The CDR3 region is CASSYIAAEQFF. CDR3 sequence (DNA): TGTGCCAGCAGCTATATAGCTGCCGAGCAGTTCTTC. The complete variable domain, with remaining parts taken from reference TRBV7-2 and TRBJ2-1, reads GAGVSQSPSNKVTEKGKDVELRCDPISGHTALYWYRQSLGQGLEFLIYFQGNSAPDKSGLPSDRFSAERTGGSVSTLTIQRTQQEDSAVYLCASSYIAAEQFFGPGTRLTVL.

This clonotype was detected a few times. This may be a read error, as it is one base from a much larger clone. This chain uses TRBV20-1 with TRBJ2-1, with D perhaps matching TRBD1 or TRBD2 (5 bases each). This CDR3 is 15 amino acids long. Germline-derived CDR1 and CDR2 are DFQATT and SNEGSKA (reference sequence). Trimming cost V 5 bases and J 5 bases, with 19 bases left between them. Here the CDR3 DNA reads TGCAGTGCTCGACATACCTGGGACGCCGACAATGAGCAGTTCTTC. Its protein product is CSARHTWDADNEQFF.

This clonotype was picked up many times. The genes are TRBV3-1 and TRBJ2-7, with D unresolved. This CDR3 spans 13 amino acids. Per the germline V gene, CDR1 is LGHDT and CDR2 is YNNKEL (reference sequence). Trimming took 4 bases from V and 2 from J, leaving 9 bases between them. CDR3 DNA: TGTGCCAGCAGCCTCGGACCGGCCTACGAGCAGTACTTC. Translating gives CASSLGPAYEQYF.

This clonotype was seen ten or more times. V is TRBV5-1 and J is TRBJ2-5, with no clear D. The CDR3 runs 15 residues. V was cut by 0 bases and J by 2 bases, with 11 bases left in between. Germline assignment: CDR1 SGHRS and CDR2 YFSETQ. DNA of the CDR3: TGCGCCAGCAGCTTGGCCGGACGCTTGCAAGAGACCCAGTACTTC. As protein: CASSLAGRLQETQYF.